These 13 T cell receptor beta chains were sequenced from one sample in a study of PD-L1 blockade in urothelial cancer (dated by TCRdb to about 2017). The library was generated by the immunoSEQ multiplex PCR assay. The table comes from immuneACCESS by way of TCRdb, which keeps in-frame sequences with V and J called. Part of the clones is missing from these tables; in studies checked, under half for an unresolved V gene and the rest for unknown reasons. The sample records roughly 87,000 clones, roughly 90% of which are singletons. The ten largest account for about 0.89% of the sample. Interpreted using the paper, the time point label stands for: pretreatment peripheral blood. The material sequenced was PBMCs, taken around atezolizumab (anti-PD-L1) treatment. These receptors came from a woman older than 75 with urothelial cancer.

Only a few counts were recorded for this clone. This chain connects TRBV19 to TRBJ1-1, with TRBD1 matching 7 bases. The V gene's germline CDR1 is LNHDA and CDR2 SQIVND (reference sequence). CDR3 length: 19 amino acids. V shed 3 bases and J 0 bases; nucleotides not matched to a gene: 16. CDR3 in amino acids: CASSISQGFISSMNTEAFF. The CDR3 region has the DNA TGTGCCAGTAGTATTTCACAGGGGTTCATTAGTTCAATGAACACTGAAGCTTTCTTT.

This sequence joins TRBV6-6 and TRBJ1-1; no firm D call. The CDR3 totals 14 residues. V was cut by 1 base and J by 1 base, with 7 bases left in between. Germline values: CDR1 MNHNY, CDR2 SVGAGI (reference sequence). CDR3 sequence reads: CASSYLPGNTEAFF. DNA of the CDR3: TGTGCCAGCAGTTACTTACCGGGGAACACTGAAGCTTTCTTT.

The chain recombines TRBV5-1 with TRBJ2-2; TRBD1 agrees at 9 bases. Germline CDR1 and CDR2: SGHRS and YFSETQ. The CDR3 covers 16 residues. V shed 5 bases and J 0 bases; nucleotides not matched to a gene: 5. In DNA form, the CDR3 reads TGCGCCAGCAGTACAGGGGGCGGTTCGAACACCGGGGAGCTGTTTTTT. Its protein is CASSTGGGSNTGELFF.

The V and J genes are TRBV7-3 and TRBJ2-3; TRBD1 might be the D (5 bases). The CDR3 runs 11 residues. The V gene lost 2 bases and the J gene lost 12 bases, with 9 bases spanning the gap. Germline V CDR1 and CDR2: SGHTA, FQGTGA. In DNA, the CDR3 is TGTGCCAGCAGCTTAGGTGGGGCACAGTATTTT. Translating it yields CASSLGGAQYF.

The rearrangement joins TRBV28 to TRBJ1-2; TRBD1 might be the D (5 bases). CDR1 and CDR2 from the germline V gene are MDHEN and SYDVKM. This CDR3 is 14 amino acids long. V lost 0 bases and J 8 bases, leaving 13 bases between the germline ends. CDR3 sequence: CASSLWGRAGGYTF. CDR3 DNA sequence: TGTGCCAGCAGTTTATGGGGCCGGGCAGGGGGCTACACCTTC.

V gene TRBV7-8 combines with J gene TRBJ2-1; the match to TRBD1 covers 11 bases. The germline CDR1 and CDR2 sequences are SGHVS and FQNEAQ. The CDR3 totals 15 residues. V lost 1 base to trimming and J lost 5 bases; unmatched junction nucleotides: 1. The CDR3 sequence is CASSLGTGGNNEQFF. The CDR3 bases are TGTGCCAGCAGCTTAGGGACAGGGGGCAACAATGAGCAGTTCTTC.

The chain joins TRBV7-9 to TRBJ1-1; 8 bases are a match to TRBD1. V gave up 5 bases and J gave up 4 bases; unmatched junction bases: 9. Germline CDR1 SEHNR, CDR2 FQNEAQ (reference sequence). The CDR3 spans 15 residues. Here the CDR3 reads CASSGGDRLSTEAFF. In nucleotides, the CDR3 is TGTGCCAGCAGCGGGGGGGACAGGCTTTCCACTGAAGCTTTCTTT. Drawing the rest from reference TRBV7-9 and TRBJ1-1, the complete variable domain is DTGVSQNPRHKITKRGQNVTFRCDPISEHNRLYWYRQTLGQGPEFLTYFQNEAQLEKSRLLSDRFSAERPKGSFSTLEIQRTEQGDSAMYLCASSGGDRLSTEAFFGQGTRLTVV.

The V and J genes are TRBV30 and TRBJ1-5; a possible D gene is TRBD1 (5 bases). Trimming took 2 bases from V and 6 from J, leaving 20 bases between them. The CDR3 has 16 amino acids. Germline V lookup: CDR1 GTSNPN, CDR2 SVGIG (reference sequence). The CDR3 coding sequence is TGTGCCTGGAGTCCTTTGAGCCCGGCAGGGTTTCAGCCCCAGCATTTT. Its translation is CAWSPLSPAGFQPQHF.

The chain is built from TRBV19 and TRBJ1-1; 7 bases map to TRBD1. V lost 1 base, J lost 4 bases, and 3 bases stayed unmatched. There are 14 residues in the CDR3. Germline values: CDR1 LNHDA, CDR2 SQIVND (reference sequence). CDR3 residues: CASSIGWTGTEAFF. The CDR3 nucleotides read TGTGCCAGTAGTATAGGGTGGACAGGCACTGAAGCTTTCTTT.

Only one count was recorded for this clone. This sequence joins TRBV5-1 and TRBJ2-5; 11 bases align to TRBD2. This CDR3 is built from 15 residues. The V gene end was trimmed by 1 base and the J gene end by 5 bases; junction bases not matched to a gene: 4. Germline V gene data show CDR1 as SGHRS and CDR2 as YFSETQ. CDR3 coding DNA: TGCGCCAGCAGCTTGACGGGGACTAGCGGTGAGACCCAGTACTTC. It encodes CASSLTGTSGETQYF.

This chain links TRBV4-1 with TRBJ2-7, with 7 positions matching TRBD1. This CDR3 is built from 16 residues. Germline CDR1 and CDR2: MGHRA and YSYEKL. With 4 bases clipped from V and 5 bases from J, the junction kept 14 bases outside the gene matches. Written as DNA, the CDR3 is TGCGCCAGCAGCCCCCTTTTATCGACAGGGTATGACGAGCAGTACTTC. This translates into CASSPLLSTGYDEQYF.

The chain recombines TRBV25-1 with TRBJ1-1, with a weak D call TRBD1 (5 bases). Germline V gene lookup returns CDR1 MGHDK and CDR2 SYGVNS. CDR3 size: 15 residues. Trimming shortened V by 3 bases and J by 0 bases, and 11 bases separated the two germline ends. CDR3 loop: CASSDTGAMNTEAFF. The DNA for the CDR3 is TGTGCCAGCAGTGATACAGGAGCCATGAACACTGAAGCTTTCTTT.

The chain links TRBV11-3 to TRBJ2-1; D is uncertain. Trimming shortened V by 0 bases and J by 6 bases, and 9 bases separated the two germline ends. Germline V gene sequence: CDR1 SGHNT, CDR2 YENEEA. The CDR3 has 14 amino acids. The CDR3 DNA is TGTGCCAGCAGCTTAGATGCTAGAATCAATGAGCAGTTCTTC. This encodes CASSLDARINEQFF.